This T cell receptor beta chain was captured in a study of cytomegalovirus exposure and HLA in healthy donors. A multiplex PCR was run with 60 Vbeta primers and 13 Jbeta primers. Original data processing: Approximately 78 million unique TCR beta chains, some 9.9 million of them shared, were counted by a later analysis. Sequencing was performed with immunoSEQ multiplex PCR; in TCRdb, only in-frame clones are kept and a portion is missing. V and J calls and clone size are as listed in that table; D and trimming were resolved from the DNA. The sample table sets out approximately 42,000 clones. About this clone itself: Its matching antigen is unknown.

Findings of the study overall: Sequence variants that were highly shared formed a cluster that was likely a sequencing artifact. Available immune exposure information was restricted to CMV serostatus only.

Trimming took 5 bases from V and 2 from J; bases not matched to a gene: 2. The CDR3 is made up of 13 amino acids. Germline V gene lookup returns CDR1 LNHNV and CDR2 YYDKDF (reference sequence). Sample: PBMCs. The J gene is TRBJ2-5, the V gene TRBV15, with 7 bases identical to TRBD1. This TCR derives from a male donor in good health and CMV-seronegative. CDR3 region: CATSWTGQETQYF. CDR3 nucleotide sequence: TGTGCCACCAGCTGGACAGGTCAAGAGACCCAGTACTTC. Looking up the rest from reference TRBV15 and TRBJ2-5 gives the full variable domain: DAMVIQNPRYQVTQFGKPVTLSCSQTLNHNVMYWYQQKSSQAPKLLFHYYDKDFNNEADTPDNFQSRRPNTSFCFLDIRSPGLGDTAMYLCATSWTGQETQYFGPGTRLLVL.